This entry lists 25 T cell receptor beta chains sequenced from one sample in a study of T-cell reconstitution after alpha-beta-depleted transplantation in children. The authors prepared the TCRbeta library with unique molecular identifiers. TCRdb independently ran MiXCR on the PCR reads; one entry per CDR3 protein. The sample has around 300,000 distinct CDR3 sequences, about 9.9% seen once. Material: peripheral blood, obtained 180 days after TCRalphabeta/CD19-depleted stem cell transplant. The receptor source for this set is a male patient aged 2-10 years who had a stem cell transplant for chronic granulomatous disease, so the T cells may come from the graft donor.

This clonotype was seen repeatedly, ten times or more. This sequence joins TRBV7-8 and TRBJ2-3; a weak D match, TRBD1 (5 bases). Trimming cost V 1 base and J 11 bases, with 16 bases left between them. The CDR3 totals 14 residues. Germline V gives CDR1 SGHVS, CDR2 FQNEAQ. CDR3 bases: TGTGCCAGCAGCTTAGAGGGGCCCGGCTGGGTGCAGTATTTT. It is translated as CASSLEGPGWVQYF.

At least ten counts were recorded for this clonotype. V gene TRBV5-1 combines with J gene TRBJ2-1; 7 bases are a match to TRBD2. Trimming cost V 1 base and J 0 bases; bases outside gene matches: 10. Germline lookup yields CDR1 SGHRS and CDR2 YFSETQ. This CDR3 contains 18 residues. This CDR3 is CASSLTFSGPSSYNEQFF. The CDR3 region has the DNA TGCGCCAGCAGCTTGACCTTTAGCGGGCCCAGCTCCTACAATGAGCAGTTCTTC. The full variable domain, completed using reference TRBV5-1 and TRBJ2-1, is KAGVTQTPRYLIKTRGQQVTLSCSPISGHRSVSWYQQTPGQGLQFLFEYFSETQRNKGNFPGRFSGRQFSNSRSEMNVSTLELGDSALYLCASSLTFSGPSSYNEQFFGPGTRLTVL.

This clonotype appeared many times. The V and J genes are TRBV4-3 and TRBJ2-1, with D perhaps matching TRBD2 (7 bases). The length of the CDR3 is 15 residues. The germline gives CDR1 LGHNA, CDR2 YSLEER. V lost 0 bases, J lost 8 bases, and 14 bases lay in between. CDR3 sequence reads: CASSQEARGAYEQFF. CDR3 DNA: TGCGCCAGCAGCCAAGAGGCCCGGGGGGCGTATGAGCAGTTCTTC.

About this clonotype: At one boundary the junction diverges from the germline segment, which might be a read error. This rearrangement joins TRBV12-3 or TRBV12-4 to TRBJ2-3; 14 bases agree with TRBD2. The length of the CDR3 is 19 residues. The CDR3 DNA is TGTACCAGCAGTTCCCCTGGACTAGCGGGGGGTTACTCCACAGATACGCAGTATTTT. Translation gives CTSSSPGLAGGYSTDTQYF.

This clonotype occurred many times. J is TRBJ2-2 and V is TRBV3-1, with 7 bases identical to TRBD2. Germline V gene lookup returns CDR1 LGHDT and CDR2 YNNKEL (reference sequence). CDR3 length equals 13 residues. V was pared by 3 bases and J by 5 bases, with 0 bases of the junction left unmatched. CDR3: CASSHSGTGELFF. CDR3 DNA: TGTGCCAGCAGCCATAGCGGGACCGGGGAGCTGTTTTTT.

Many counts were recorded for this clonotype. The chain couples TRBV6-2 or TRBV6-3 to TRBJ2-5, with TRBD2 matching 8 bases. This CDR3 contains 15 residues. J was trimmed by 5 bases and V by 2 bases; bases with no gene match: 7. The germline gives CDR1 MNHEY, CDR2 SVGEGT. CDR3 sequence reads: CASSYLSGTKETQYF. Here the CDR3 DNA reads TGTGCCAGCAGTTACCTTAGCGGGACAAAGGAGACCCAGTACTTC.

This clonotype was detected ten times or more. The chain uses TRBV4-2 and TRBJ2-5, with TRBD2 matching 7 bases. CDR1 is LGHNA, CDR2 YNFKEQ, per germline. This CDR3 region has 17 residues. The junction had 12 bases not matched to a gene; V was cut back by 0 bases and J by 5 bases. CDR3: CASSQETGTIAAETQYF. The CDR3 nucleotides are TGTGCCAGCAGCCAAGAAACCGGGACTATAGCGGCCGAGACCCAGTACTTC.

The chain joins TRBV4-2 to TRBJ2-1, with no clear D. The length of the CDR3 is 17 residues. Trimming shortened V by 0 bases and J by 0 bases, and 12 bases separated the two germline ends. Germline assignment: CDR1 LGHNA and CDR2 YNFKEQ. CDR3 region: CASSQEARSSSYNEQFF. In DNA, the CDR3 is TGTGCCAGCAGCCAAGAAGCTAGGTCGAGCTCCTACAATGAGCAGTTCTTC.

The chain's CDR3 is CASSELGGGNTIYF. In DNA form, the CDR3 reads TGTGCCAGCAGTGAATTGGGGGGAGGAAACACCATATATTTT. V and J are TRBV25-1 and TRBJ1-3; D perhaps matches TRBD1 (5 bases). Germline CDR1 MGHDK, CDR2 SYGVNS. The V gene lost 1 base and the J gene lost 4 bases, with 8 bases spanning the gap. The CDR3 sequence is 14 residues long.

This clonotype was recorded many times. The CDR3 sequence: CASSLSSSSLSGNTIYF. Written as DNA, the CDR3 is TGTGCCAGCAGCTTGAGTTCATCTTCTCTCTCTGGAAACACCATATATTTT. The V call is TRBV7-6, the J call TRBJ1-3; no clear D. Germline-derived CDR1 and CDR2 are SGHVS and FNYEAQ. The CDR3 runs 17 residues. The germline V and J ends were trimmed by 3 bases and 0 bases, with 15 bases remaining between them. The complete variable domain, with remaining parts taken from reference TRBV7-6 and TRBJ1-3, reads GAGVSQSPRYKVTKRGQDVALRCDPISGHVSLYWYRQALGQGPEFLTYFNYEAQQDKSGLPNDRFSAERPEGSISTLTIQRTEQRDSAMYRCASSLSSSSLSGNTIYFGEGSWLTVV.

In this sample, this clonotype turned up many times. The rearrangement links TRBV20-1 to TRBJ2-1; no firm D call. V lost 0 bases and J lost 2, with 11 bases in between. CDR3 length: 15 residues. CDR1 is DFQATT, CDR2 SNEGSKA, per germline (reference sequence). This CDR3 reads CSARDLQLTYNEQFF. CDR3 sequence (DNA): TGCAGTGCTAGAGATCTACAACTTACCTACAATGAGCAGTTCTTC.

This clonotype was detected many times. The rearrangement uses TRBV6-6 and TRBJ1-6; D not certain. Trimming took 7 bases from V and 8 from J, leaving 12 bases between them. Looked up from germline, CDR1 is MNHNY and CDR2 is SVGAGI (reference sequence). CDR3 length: 13 amino acids. CDR3 region: CASNEEAYSPLHF. The CDR3 DNA follows: TGTGCCAGCAATGAGGAGGCATATTCACCCCTCCACTTT.

This clonotype occurred many times. V gene TRBV9 combines with J gene TRBJ1-4, with 9 bases identical to TRBD1. This CDR3 has 14 residues. The V and J ends lost 4 bases and 8 bases, in that order; junction bases with no gene match: 6. Germline V CDR1 and CDR2: SGDLS, YYNGEE. The CDR3 nucleotides read TGTGCCAGCAGCCCCCGGACAGGGGACGAAAAACTGTTTTTT. It is translated as CASSPRTGDEKLFF.

This clonotype was counted at least ten times. The chain is built from TRBV29-1 and TRBJ1-5, with a possible D match to TRBD1 (5 bases). With 2 bases removed from V and 3 bases from J, the gap between germline ends came to 8 bases. Germline CDR1 is SQVTM and CDR2 is ANQGSEA. This CDR3 is built from 13 residues. Here the CDR3 reads CSVEIGTNQPQHF. The CDR3 nucleotides read TGCAGCGTTGAAATAGGGACCAATCAGCCCCAGCATTTT.

This clonotype was observed many times. The CDR3 nucleotides are TGTGCCAGCAGTCCGGCTAACATGAACACTGAAGCTTTCTTT. It yields the protein CASSPANMNTEAFF. V is TRBV6-1 and J is TRBJ1-1; D call uncertain. CDR3 size: 14 residues. CDR1 and CDR2 from the germline V gene are MNHNS and SASEGT. V gave up 5 bases and J gave up 0 bases, with 10 bases separating them.

This clonotype was counted many times. The chain is built from TRBV7-9 and TRBJ2-3; D is unclear. The CDR3 extends over 15 amino acids. Germline CDR1 and CDR2: SEHNR and FQNEAQ (reference sequence). Trimming took 5 bases from V and 4 from J, leaving 16 bases between them. CDR3 in DNA: TGTGCCAGCAGCCTACCCGCACCTAGTGCAGATACGCAGTATTTT. This gives the protein CASSLPAPSADTQYF.

Turning to this clonotype: This clone may be a read error of a much larger clone one base away. The chain carries TRBV7-8 and TRBJ2-1, with D tentatively TRBD2 (7 bases). This CDR3 is 16 amino acids long. Germline CDR1 SGHVS, CDR2 FQNEAQ. For the CDR3, the DNA is TGTGCCAGCAGCTCCTCTGGAGGGAGGGGGTACAATGAGCATTTCTTC. It yields the protein CASSSSGGRGYNEHFF.

This clonotype was seen ten or more times. The chain carries TRBV7-8 and TRBJ2-4, with 7 bases fitting TRBD2. The CDR3 totals 17 residues. With 1 base clipped from V and 8 bases from J, the junction kept 14 bases outside the gene matches. The V gene's germline CDR1 is SGHVS and CDR2 FQNEAQ. The CDR3 DNA sequence: TGTGCCAGCAGCTTAGTATGGCGGGAGAGCCTTAGGGACATTCAGTACTTC. Encoded protein: CASSLVWRESLRDIQYF.

In this sample, this clonotype turned up once. A clone one base away is much larger, so this may be a read error. The gene calls are TRBV5-1 and TRBJ1-5, with a possible D match to TRBD1 (6 bases). The CDR3 has 14 amino acids. In germline, CDR1 is SGHRS, CDR2 YFSETQ. The CDR3, as DNA: TGCGCCAGCAGCGTTGAGGGGGGCAATCTGCCCCAGCATTTT. Protein product: CASSVEGGNLPQHF. Full variable domain (missing parts from reference TRBV5-1 and TRBJ1-5): KAGVTQTPRYLIKTRGQQVTLSCSPISGHRSVSWYQQTPGQGLQFLFEYFSETQRNKGNFPGRFSGRQFSNSRSEMNVSTLELGDSALYLCASSVEGGNLPQHFGDGTRLSIL.

This clonotype has ten or more counts. The rearrangement uses TRBV6-1 and TRBJ2-3; 9 nucleotides agree with TRBD2. The CDR3 length is 15 residues. Germline CDR1 reads MNHNS; CDR2 reads SASEGT. V shed 5 bases, J shed 0 bases, and the junction held 3 bases outside the gene matches. CDR3 DNA: TGTGCCAGCAGTCTTCTAGCGGGGAGCACAGATACGCAGTATTTT. It specifies CASSLLAGSTDTQYF.

This clonotype was seen repeatedly, ten times or more. The rearrangement joins TRBV5-5 to TRBJ1-4; a possible D gene is TRBD1 (6 bases). The germline CDR1 and CDR2 sequences are SGHKS and YYEKEE (reference sequence). V dropped 3 bases and J dropped 3 bases, with 9 bases sitting between them. This CDR3 spans 14 amino acids. In DNA form, the CDR3 reads TGTGCCAGCAGCTCGGGGGGGCCTAATGAAAAACTGTTTTTT. Amino acid sequence: CASSSGGPNEKLFF. Together with reference TRBV5-5 and TRBJ1-4, the CDR3 gives the full variable domain: DAGVTQSPTHLIKTRGQQVTLRCSPISGHKSVSWYQQVLGQGPQFIFQYYEKEERGRGNFPDRFSARQFPNYSSELNVNALLLGDSALYLCASSSGGPNEKLFFGSGTQLSVL.

This clonotype was seen repeatedly, ten times or more. The V and J genes are TRBV29-1 and TRBJ1-1; tentatively, D is TRBD1 (5 bases). Germline CDR1 is SQVTM and CDR2 is ANQGSEA. The CDR3 is made up of 15 amino acids. V was trimmed by 6 bases and J by 1 base, leaving 18 bases between them. CDR3 amino acids: CSVGLVGGPNTEAFF. The CDR3 region has the DNA TGCAGCGTCGGGTTAGTCGGGGGACCGAACACTGAAGCTTTCTTT.

The table lists this clonotype with a few counts. The gene calls are TRBV4-3 and TRBJ2-1, with no clear D. V was cut by 0 bases and J by 5 bases, with 11 bases left in between. This CDR3 is 15 amino acids long. The germline V gene encodes CDR1 LGHNA and CDR2 YSLEER. CDR3 loop: CASSQDALKHNEQFF. Written as DNA, the CDR3 is TGCGCCAGCAGCCAAGACGCCCTAAAACACAATGAGCAGTTCTTC.

This clonotype has ten or more counts. The J gene is TRBJ2-1, the V gene TRBV20-1; the match to TRBD2 covers 14 bases. The CDR3 consists of 15 residues. The trim removed 1 base at V and 5 bases at J, leaving 1 base unmatched. Germline loops: CDR1 DFQATT, CDR2 SNEGSKA (reference sequence). CDR3 DNA sequence: TGCAGTGCTAGAGTGGGACTAGCGGGAGACAATGAGCAGTTCTTC. The encoded protein is CSARVGLAGDNEQFF.

This clonotype was detected many times. The chain links TRBV20-1 to TRBJ2-7; 8 nucleotides match TRBD1. Germline trimming cut 2 bases from V and 5 bases from J; bases unmatched to any gene: 5. The length of the CDR3 is 13 residues. Germline V CDR1 and CDR2: DFQATT, SNEGSKA (reference sequence). The CDR3 spells CSARSRTGNEQYF. The CDR3 bases are TGCAGTGCTAGATCAAGGACAGGGAACGAGCAGTACTTC.